The T cell receptor (beta chain) described here comes from a study of post-analysis software for immune sequencing data. Study details: Several disease courses (relapsing-remitting, secondary progressive and progressive-relapsing) of multiple sclerosis were included.

The CDR3 extends over 14 amino acids. Germline V gene sequence: CDR1 PRHDT, CDR2 FYEKMQ (reference sequence). V was trimmed by 0 bases and J by 5 bases, leaving 8 bases between them. This clonotype was counted a few times. Its specificity is not known. Carried by the TCR beta cDNA libraries were unique molecular identifiers. TCRdb analysed the PCR reads with MiXCR anew, one entry per CDR3 protein. The data show about 620,000 distinct CDR3 sequences, 44% seen once. Findings and caveats of the study: Diversity measured as normalized Chao1 was significantly lower in multiple sclerosis patients than in controls. F measure clustering grouped samples strongly by preparation batch. Patients showed TRBV5-6, TRBV5-1 and TRBV20-1 among roughly 5 TRBV segments more frequent than in controls.

Sequencing used blood. The J gene is TRBJ2-1, the V gene TRBV13; D gene ambiguous. The receptor comes from a girl between 5 and 17 years old with multiple sclerosis. The DNA for the CDR3 is TGTGCCAGCAGCTTAGGGGGGTTCAACAATGAGCAGTTCTTC. Amino acids: CASSLGGFNNEQFF.